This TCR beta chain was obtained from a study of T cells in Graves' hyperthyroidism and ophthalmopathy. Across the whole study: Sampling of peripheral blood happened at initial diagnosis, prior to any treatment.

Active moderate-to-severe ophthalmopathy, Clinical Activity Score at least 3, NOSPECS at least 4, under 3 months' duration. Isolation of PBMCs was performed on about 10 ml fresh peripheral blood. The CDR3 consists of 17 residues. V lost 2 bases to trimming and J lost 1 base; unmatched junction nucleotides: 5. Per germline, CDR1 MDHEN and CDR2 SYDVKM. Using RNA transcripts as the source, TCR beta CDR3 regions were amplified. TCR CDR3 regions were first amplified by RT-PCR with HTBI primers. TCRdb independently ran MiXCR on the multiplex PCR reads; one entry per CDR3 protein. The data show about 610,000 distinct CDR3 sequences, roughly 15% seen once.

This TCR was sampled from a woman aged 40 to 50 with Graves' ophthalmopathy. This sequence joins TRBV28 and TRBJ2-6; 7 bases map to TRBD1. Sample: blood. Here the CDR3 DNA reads TGTGCCAGCAGTTTAAGGGGGCCGGCTTCTGGGGCCAACGTCCTGACTTTC. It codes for CASSLRGPASGANVLTF.